The 5 T cell receptor beta chains below were found in one sample sequenced in a study of blood T cell repertoires in COVID-19. TCRdb keeps only in-frame clones here, not all; method: immunoSEQ multiplex PCR. Of about 130,000 clones in the sample, about four fifths were seen once. The sequencing input was peripheral blood. These receptors were taken from a woman older than 75 with acute or convalescent COVID-19.

CDR3 nucleotide sequence: TGCAGTGCTAGTATAGGGGTCCAGCCCCAGCATTTT. This codes for CSASIGVQPQHF. This chain uses TRBV20-1 with TRBJ1-5; D possibly corresponds to TRBD1 (5 bases). There are 12 residues in the CDR3. Germline V gene sequence: CDR1 DFQATT, CDR2 SNEGSKA (reference sequence). The V and J ends lost 3 bases and 7 bases respectively, with 10 bases between them.

The rearrangement links TRBV5-1 to TRBJ1-1, with D possibly being TRBD1 (6 bases). V was cut by 4 bases and J by 2 bases, with 12 bases left in between. The germline CDR1 and CDR2 sequences are SGHRS and YFSETQ. The CDR3 loop spans 14 amino acids. CDR3 DNA sequence: TGCGCCAGCAGCCCCACGGGGGGCAACACTGAAGCTTTCTTT. Translating gives CASSPTGGNTEAFF.

For the CDR3, the DNA is TGTGCCAGCAGCGTAGTTGAGGGTGGAGCTTTCTTT. Its protein product is CASSVVEGGAFF. The chain carries TRBV9 and TRBJ1-1; D gene uncertain. CDR1 and CDR2 (germline): SGDLS, YYNGEE. Trimming removed 0 bases from V and 10 bases from J, with 10 bases in between. The CDR3 has 12 amino acids.

The V and J genes are TRBV10-3 and TRBJ2-2; D not certain. Germline V gene data show CDR1 as ENHRY and CDR2 as SYGVKD. V was trimmed by 1 base and J by 3 bases, leaving 12 bases between them. This CDR3 region has 16 residues. In DNA, the CDR3 is TGTGCCATCAGTGAGTTCGGCGGCAGAGACACCGGGGAGCTGTTTTTT. This sequence encodes CAISEFGGRDTGELFF.

This chain connects TRBV7-9 to TRBJ1-2; tentative D call: TRBD1 (5 bases). Trimming took 1 base from V and 10 from J, leaving 13 bases between them. Germline V gene lookup returns CDR1 SEHNR and CDR2 FQNEAQ (reference sequence). CDR3 length equals 13 residues. The CDR3 spells CASSLGQNQPYTF. The CDR3 nucleotides are TGTGCCAGCAGCTTAGGACAGAACCAACCCTACACCTTC.